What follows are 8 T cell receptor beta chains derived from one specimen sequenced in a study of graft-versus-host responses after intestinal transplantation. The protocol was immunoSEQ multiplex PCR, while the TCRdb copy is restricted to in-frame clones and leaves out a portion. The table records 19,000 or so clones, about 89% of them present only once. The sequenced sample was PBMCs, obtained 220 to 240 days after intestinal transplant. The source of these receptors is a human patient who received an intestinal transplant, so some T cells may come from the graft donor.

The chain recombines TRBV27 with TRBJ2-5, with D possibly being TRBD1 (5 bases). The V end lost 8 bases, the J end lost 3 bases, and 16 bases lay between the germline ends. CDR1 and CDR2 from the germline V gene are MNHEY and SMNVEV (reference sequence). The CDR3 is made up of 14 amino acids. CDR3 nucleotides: TGTGCCAGCGACCCTACAGGTGGAGAAGAGACCCAGTACTTC. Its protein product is CASDPTGGEETQYF.

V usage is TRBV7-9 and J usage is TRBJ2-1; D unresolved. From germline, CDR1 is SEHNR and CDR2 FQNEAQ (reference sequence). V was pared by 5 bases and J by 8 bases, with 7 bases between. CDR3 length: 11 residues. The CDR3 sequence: CASSSLDEQFF. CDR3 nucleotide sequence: TGTGCCAGCAGCAGCTTGGATGAGCAGTTCTTC. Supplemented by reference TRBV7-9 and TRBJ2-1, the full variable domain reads DTGVSQNPRHKITKRGQNVTFRCDPISEHNRLYWYRQTLGQGPEFLTYFQNEAQLEKSRLLSDRFSAERPKGSFSTLEIQRTEQGDSAMYLCASSSLDEQFFGPGTRLTVL.

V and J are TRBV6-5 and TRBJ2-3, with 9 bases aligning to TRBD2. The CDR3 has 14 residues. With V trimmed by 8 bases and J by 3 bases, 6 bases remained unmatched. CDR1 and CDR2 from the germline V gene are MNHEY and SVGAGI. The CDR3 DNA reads TGTGCCAGCTCGCGGGGGGGCCCAACAGATACGCAGTATTTT. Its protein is CASSRGGPTDTQYF.

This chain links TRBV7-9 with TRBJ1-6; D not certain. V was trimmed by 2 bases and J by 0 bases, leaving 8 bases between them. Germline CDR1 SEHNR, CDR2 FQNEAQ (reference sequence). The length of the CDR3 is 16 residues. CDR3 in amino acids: CASSLSPSSYNSPLHF. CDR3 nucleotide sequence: TGTGCCAGCAGCTTAAGCCCGAGCTCCTATAATTCACCCCTCCACTTT. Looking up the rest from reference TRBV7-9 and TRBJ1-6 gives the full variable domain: DTGVSQNPRHKITKRGQNVTFRCDPISEHNRLYWYRQTLGQGPEFLTYFQNEAQLEKSRLLSDRFSAERPKGSFSTLEIQRTEQGDSAMYLCASSLSPSSYNSPLHFGNGTRLTVT.

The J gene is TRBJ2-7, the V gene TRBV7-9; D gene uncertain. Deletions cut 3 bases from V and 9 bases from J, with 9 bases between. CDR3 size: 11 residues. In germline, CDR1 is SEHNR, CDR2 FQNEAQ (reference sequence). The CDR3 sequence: CASSLGLGQYF. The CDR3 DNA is TGTGCCAGCAGCTTGGGCTTAGGGCAGTACTTC.

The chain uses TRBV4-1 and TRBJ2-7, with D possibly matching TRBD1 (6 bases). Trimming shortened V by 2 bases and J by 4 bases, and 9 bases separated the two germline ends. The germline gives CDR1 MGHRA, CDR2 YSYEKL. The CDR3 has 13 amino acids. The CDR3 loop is CASSQWTDYEQYF. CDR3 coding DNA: TGCGCCAGCAGCCAATGGACAGATTACGAGCAGTACTTC.

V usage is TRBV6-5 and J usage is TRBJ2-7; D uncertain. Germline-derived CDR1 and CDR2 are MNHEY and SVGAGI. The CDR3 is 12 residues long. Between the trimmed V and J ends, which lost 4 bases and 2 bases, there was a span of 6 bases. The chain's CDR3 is CASSFPAYEQYF. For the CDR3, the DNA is TGTGCCAGCAGTTTCCCCGCCTACGAGCAGTACTTC.

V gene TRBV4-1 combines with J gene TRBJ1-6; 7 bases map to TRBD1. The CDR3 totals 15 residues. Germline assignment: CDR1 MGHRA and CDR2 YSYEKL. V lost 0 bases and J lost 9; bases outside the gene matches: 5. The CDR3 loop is CASSQEGQGGSPLHF. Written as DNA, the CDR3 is TGCGCCAGCAGCCAAGAGGGCCAGGGGGGTTCACCCCTCCACTTT.